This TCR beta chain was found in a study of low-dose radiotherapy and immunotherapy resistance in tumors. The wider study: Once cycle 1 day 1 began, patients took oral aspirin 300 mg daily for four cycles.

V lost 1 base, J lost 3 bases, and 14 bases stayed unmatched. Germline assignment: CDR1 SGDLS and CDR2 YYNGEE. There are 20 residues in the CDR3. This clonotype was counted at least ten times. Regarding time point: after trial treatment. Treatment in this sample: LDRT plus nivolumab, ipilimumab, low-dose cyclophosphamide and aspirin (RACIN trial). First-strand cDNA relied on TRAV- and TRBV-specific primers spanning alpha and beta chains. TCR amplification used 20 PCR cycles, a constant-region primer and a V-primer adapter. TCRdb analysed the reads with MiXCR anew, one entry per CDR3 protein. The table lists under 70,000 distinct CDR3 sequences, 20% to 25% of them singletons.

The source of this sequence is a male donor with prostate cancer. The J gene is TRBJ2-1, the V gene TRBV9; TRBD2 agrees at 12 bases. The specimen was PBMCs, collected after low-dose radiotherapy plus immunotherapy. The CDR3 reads CASSVKGLAGGPHGYNEQFF. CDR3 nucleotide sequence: TGTGCCAGCAGCGTAAAAGGGCTAGCGGGAGGGCCTCACGGCTACAATGAGCAGTTCTTC.